The rows below give T cell receptor beta chains drawn from one sample of a study of T cell changes during pregnancy in multiple sclerosis. The data were produced by immunoSEQ multiplex PCR, yet TCRdb's version contains in-frame clones alone and is incomplete. Of some 110,000 clones in the sample, 75% to 95% were seen once. Sample: peripheral blood, taken before pregnancy. These receptors were taken from a female donor with multiple sclerosis, enrolled in a pregnancy study. Both conserved end residues are part of each CDR3. A D gene is named only where the DNA matches it firmly. The size entry is marked missing in some rows and otherwise reads once, few, many or a size class.

CDR3 protein	CDR3 DNA	V gene	J gene	clone size	D gene	CDR3 length
CASSSRDKTYEQYF	TGTGCCAGCAGTTCCCGGGACAAAACTTACGAGCAGTACTTC	TRBV6-6	TRBJ2-7	.	.	14
CSAGLRGDTQYF	TGCAGCGCAGGGCTCAGGGGGGATACGCAGTATTTT	TRBV29-1	TRBJ2-3	.	TRBD1	12
CASSPDRISTDTQYF	TGTGCCAGCTCACCGGACAGAATAAGCACAGATACGCAGTATTTT	TRBV18	TRBJ2-3	.	.	15
CASSLQSYGYTF	TGTGCCAGCAGCCTTCAGTCCTATGGCTACACCTTC	TRBV16	TRBJ1-2	few	.	12
CASSSRGQSFLNYGYTF	TGTGCCAGCAGTTCCCGCGGACAGTCCTTCCTTAACTATGGCTACACCTTC	TRBV27	TRBJ1-2	.	.	17
CASSPRSGGTEAFF	TGTGCCAGCAGCCCTCGCTCAGGGGGAACTGAAGCTTTCTTT	TRBV11-3	TRBJ1-1	.	TRBD1	14
CASSLGSLAGDPSTDTQYF	TGTGCCAGCAGCTTAGGTAGCCTAGCGGGAGACCCTAGCACAGATACGCAGTATTTT	TRBV7-9	TRBJ2-3	.	TRBD2	19
CASLQGHSYYGYTF	TGTGCCAGCTTACAGGGCCATAGTTACTATGGCTACACCTTC	TRBV5-6	TRBJ1-2	.	.	14
CASSLRGYEQYF	TGTGCCAGCAGCTTAAGGGGGTACGAGCAGTACTTC	TRBV5-4	TRBJ2-7	.	.	12
CASSQDAGLTYEQYF	TGCGCCAGCAGCCAAGATGCGGGCCTAACCTACGAGCAGTACTTC	TRBV4-3	TRBJ2-7	.	.	15
CASSQTGPGTQYF	TGTGCCAGCAGCCAGACAGGGCCGGGTACGCAGTATTTT	TRBV14	TRBJ2-3	.	TRBD1	13
CASSLAGQAAETQYF	TGTGCCAGCAGTTTGGCGGGACAGGCCGCTGAGACCCAGTACTTC	TRBV28	TRBJ2-5	.	TRBD1	15
CAWSVLRLAGGTDTQYF	TGTGCCTGGAGTGTACTGAGACTAGCGGGAGGAACAGATACGCAGTATTTT	TRBV30	TRBJ2-3	once	TRBD2	17
CASSQRDRAYNSPLHF	TGTGCCAGCAGCCAGCGGGACAGGGCTTATAATTCACCCCTCCACTTT	TRBV11-1	TRBJ1-6	.	TRBD1	16
CASSQATGGVSNQPQHF	TGCGCCAGCAGCCAAGCTACAGGGGGTGTGAGCAATCAGCCCCAGCATTTT	TRBV4-1	TRBJ1-5	.	TRBD1	17
CASSQDPGNSGANVLTF	TGCGCCAGCAGCCAAGATCCAGGCAACTCTGGGGCCAACGTCCTGACTTTC	TRBV4-3	TRBJ2-6	.	.	17
CASSPQGPEQYF	TGTGCCAGCAGCCCTCAGGGCCCCGAGCAGTACTTC	TRBV5-4	TRBJ2-7	few	.	12
CASSDRTSGRTYEQYF	TGTGCCAGCAGTGATCGGACTAGCGGGCGTACCTACGAGCAGTACTTC	TRBV2	TRBJ2-7	.	TRBD2	16
CASTESGRMVNYGYTF	TGTGCCAGCACTGAGTCAGGGCGAATGGTTAACTATGGCTACACCTTC	TRBV21-1	TRBJ1-2	.	.	16
CATSRDWQYNQPQHF	TGTGCCACCAGCAGAGATTGGCAGTACAATCAGCCCCAGCATTTT	TRBV15	TRBJ1-5	.	.	15
CASSRTGGQPNTGELFF	TGCGCCAGCAGCCGGACCGGAGGGCAGCCGAACACCGGGGAGCTGTTTTTT	TRBV5-1	TRBJ2-2	once	.	17
CASSVDPLGQGAGAFF	TGTGCCAGCAGCGTAGACCCCCTGGGACAGGGGGCTGGGGCTTTCTTT	TRBV9	TRBJ1-1	.	TRBD1	16
CATSIGLAGAGEQYF	TGTGCCACCAGCATCGGACTAGCGGGAGCGGGTGAGCAGTACTTC	TRBV15	TRBJ2-7	.	TRBD2	15
CASSSYRDNEQFF	TGTGCCAGCAGTTCCTACAGGGACAATGAGCAGTTCTTC	TRBV6-5	TRBJ2-1	.	.	13
CAGKGGDTDTQYF	TGCGCAGGTAAAGGCGGGGACACAGATACGCAGTATTTT	TRBV5-1	TRBJ2-3	few	.	13
CASSRRATNEKLFF	TGTGCCAGCAGCCGGAGGGCAACTAATGAAAAACTGTTTTTT	TRBV7-9	TRBJ1-4	.	.	14
CAITGADNQPQHF	TGTGCCATCACCGGAGCAGACAATCAGCCCCAGCATTTT	TRBV10-3	TRBJ1-5	.	.	13
CASSTRLAGAYEQYF	TGTGCCAGCAGCACCAGACTAGCGGGAGCTTACGAGCAGTACTTC	TRBV5-8	TRBJ2-7	.	TRBD2	15
CASSTTTGSTEAFF	TGTGCCAGCAGCACAACTACAGGGTCAACTGAAGCTTTCTTT	TRBV11-2	TRBJ1-1	.	.	14
CASSSPKGSNEKLFF	TGTGCCAGTAGTAGCCCGAAGGGGTCTAATGAAAAACTGTTTTTT	TRBV19	TRBJ1-4	.	.	15
CASSFYSTDTQYF	TGCGCCAGCAGCTTTTACTCCACAGATACGCAGTATTTT	TRBV5-1	TRBJ2-3	.	.	13
CASSVAGGITDTQYF	TGTGCCAGCAGCGTGGCGGGAGGAATCACAGATACGCAGTATTTT	TRBV9	TRBJ2-3	.	TRBD2	15
CATSDRGFSYEQYF	TGTGCCACTAGCGACAGGGGTTTTTCCTACGAGCAGTACTTC	TRBV6-1	TRBJ2-7	.	TRBD1	14
CASSHGQGEGYGYTF	TGCGCCAGCAGCCATGGACAGGGGGAAGGGTATGGCTACACCTTC	TRBV4-1	TRBJ1-2	few	TRBD1	15
CASSGSGGRGDQPQHF	TGTGCCAGCAGTGGGTCAGGGGGCAGGGGTGATCAGCCCCAGCATTTT	TRBV2	TRBJ1-5	.	TRBD1	16
CASSNQGGRQYF	TGTGCCAGCAGCAATCAGGGGGGCCGGCAGTACTTC	TRBV27	TRBJ2-7	once	.	12
CAISRTSGRVRHEQFF	TGTGCCATCTCCAGGACTAGCGGGAGAGTCAGGCATGAGCAGTTCTTC	TRBV10-3	TRBJ2-1	once	TRBD2	16
CASSKGGGFMNTEAFF	TGTGCCAGCAGCAAAGGGGGAGGTTTCATGAACACTGAAGCTTTCTTT	TRBV21-1	TRBJ1-1	.	.	16
CASSLDRNTEAFF	TGTGCCAGCAGCTTGGACAGGAACACTGAAGCTTTCTTT	TRBV5-6	TRBJ1-1	.	.	13
CASSSTYEQYF	TGTGCCAGCAGCTCTACCTACGAGCAGTACTTC	TRBV7-2	TRBJ2-7	.	.	11
CASSDQGGNGYTF	TGTGCCAGCAGCGACCAGGGGGGAAATGGCTACACCTTC	TRBV7-3	TRBJ1-2	.	TRBD1	13
CASSSPGLGARSYEQYF	TGTGCCAGTAGTAGTCCGGGGTTGGGTGCCCGGTCCTACGAGCAGTACTTC	TRBV19	TRBJ2-7	.	.	17
CASSGGTSGFYEQYF	TGCGCCAGCAGCGGTGGGACTAGCGGTTTCTACGAGCAGTACTTC	TRBV5-1	TRBJ2-7	.	TRBD2	15
CASSGTGGYIQYF	TGTGCCAGTAGTGGGACAGGGGGATACATTCAGTACTTC	TRBV19	TRBJ2-4	.	TRBD1	13
CASSAPGPTEKLFF	TGTGCCAGCAGCGCCCCTGGTCCGACAGAAAAACTGTTTTTT	TRBV11-2	TRBJ1-4	.	.	14
CASSLGLTQGGTDTQYF	TGTGCCAGCAGCTTGGGGTTGACCCAAGGGGGCACAGATACGCAGTATTTT	TRBV5-8	TRBJ2-3	.	.	17
CASSRDRGGTGELFF	TGTGCCAGCTCACGTGACAGGGGAGGCACCGGGGAGCTGTTTTTT	TRBV18	TRBJ2-2	.	TRBD1	15
CAWSNTDSLNYGYTF	TGTGCCTGGAGTAATACAGATTCGTTAAACTATGGCTACACCTTC	TRBV30	TRBJ1-2	.	.	15
CASSQDPPEADTQYF	TGCGCCAGCAGCCAAGATCCCCCAGAAGCAGATACGCAGTATTTT	TRBV4-1	TRBJ2-3	.	.	15
CASPIPGLNNQPQHF	TGTGCCAGCCCGATTCCGGGACTTAATAATCAGCCCCAGCATTTT	TRBV19	TRBJ1-5	.	.	15
CASSPRTSGALYEQYF	TGTGCCAGCAGTCCAAGGACTAGCGGGGCGCTCTACGAGCAGTACTTC	TRBV11-2	TRBJ2-7	.	TRBD2	16
CASSLAPGITEAFF	TGCGCCAGCAGCTTGGCACCGGGGATCACTGAAGCTTTCTTT	TRBV5-1	TRBJ1-1	.	.	14
CSVSGETGGTEAFF	TGCAGCGTATCGGGGGAGACAGGGGGCACTGAAGCTTTCTTT	TRBV29-1	TRBJ1-1	.	TRBD1	14
CASSLGQGGRETQYF	TGCGCCAGCAGCCTTGGACAGGGTGGGCGAGAGACCCAGTACTTC	TRBV5-1	TRBJ2-5	.	TRBD1	15
CASSGGYYEQYF	TGTGCCAGCAGCGGGGGGTACTACGAGCAGTACTTC	TRBV11-2	TRBJ2-7	.	.	12
CATSGTGDDYGYTF	TGCGCCACCTCCGGGACAGGGGATGACTATGGCTACACCTTC	TRBV5-1	TRBJ1-2	.	TRBD1	14
CASSLQASKETQYF	TGTGCCAGCAGCTTGCAGGCCTCGAAAGAGACCCAGTACTTC	TRBV11-3	TRBJ2-5	.	.	14
CASSGGLAGGINTGELFF	TGTGCCAGCAGTGGGGGACTAGCGGGGGGAATAAACACCGGGGAGCTGTTTTTT	TRBV2	TRBJ2-2	.	TRBD2	18
CASSPTWDRSTEAFF	TGTGCCAGCAGCCCGACTTGGGACAGGTCCACTGAAGCTTTCTTT	TRBV7-2	TRBJ1-1	.	TRBD1	15